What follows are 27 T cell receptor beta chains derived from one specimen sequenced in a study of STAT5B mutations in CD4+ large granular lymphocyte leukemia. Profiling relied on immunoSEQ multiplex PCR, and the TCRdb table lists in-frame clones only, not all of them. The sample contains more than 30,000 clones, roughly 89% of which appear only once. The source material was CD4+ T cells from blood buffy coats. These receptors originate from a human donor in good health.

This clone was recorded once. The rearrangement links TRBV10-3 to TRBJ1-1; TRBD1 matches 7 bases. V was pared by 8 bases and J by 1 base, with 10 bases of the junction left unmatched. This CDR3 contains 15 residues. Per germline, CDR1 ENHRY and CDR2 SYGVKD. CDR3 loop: CAIQGDRGRNTEAFF. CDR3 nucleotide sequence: TGTGCCATCCAAGGGGATAGGGGGCGGAACACTGAAGCTTTCTTT.

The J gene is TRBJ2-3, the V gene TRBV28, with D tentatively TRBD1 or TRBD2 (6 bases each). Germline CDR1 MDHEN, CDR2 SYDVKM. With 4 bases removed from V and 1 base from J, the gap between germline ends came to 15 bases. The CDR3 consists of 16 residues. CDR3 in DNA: TGTGCCAGCAGTTCCCAGGGGCGGGAAGGCACAGATACGCAGTATTTT. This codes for CASSSQGREGTDTQYF.

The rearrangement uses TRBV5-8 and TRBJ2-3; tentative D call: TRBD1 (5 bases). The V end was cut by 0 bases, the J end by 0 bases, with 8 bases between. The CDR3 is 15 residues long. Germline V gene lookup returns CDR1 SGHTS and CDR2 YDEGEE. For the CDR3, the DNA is TGTGCCAGCAGCTTGGTAGGGGCGAGCACAGATACGCAGTATTTT. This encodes CASSLVGASTDTQYF.

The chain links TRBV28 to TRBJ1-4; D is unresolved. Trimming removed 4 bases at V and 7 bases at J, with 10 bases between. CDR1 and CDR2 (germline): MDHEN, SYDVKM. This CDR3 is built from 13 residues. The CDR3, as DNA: TGTGCCAGCAGTTACGGACGGCGTGAAAAACTGTTTTTT. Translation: CASSYGRREKLFF. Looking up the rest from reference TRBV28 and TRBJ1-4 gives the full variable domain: DVKVTQSSRYLVKRTGEKVFLECVQDMDHENMFWYRQDPGLGLRLIYFSYDVKMKEKGDIPEGYSVSREKKERFSLILESASTNQTSMYLCASSYGRREKLFFGSGTQLSVL.

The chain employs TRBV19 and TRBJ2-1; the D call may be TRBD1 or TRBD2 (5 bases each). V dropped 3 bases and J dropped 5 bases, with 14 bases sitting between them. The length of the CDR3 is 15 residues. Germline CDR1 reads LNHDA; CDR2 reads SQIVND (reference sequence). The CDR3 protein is CASSIPGTSHNEQFF. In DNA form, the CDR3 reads TGTGCCAGTAGTATCCCCGGGACCAGCCACAATGAGCAGTTCTTC.

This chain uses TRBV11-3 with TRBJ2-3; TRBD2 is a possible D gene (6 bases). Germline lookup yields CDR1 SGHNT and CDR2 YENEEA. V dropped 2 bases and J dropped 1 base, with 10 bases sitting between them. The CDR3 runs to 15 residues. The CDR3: CASSLREIGTDTQYF. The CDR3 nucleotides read TGTGCCAGCAGCTTACGGGAGATCGGCACAGATACGCAGTATTTT.

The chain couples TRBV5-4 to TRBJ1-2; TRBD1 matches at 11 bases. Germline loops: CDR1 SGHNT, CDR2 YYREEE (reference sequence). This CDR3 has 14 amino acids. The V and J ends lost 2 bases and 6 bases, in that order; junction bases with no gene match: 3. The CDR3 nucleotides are TGTGCCAGCAGCTTCGGACAGGGGGCAAATGGCTACACCTTC. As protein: CASSFGQGANGYTF.

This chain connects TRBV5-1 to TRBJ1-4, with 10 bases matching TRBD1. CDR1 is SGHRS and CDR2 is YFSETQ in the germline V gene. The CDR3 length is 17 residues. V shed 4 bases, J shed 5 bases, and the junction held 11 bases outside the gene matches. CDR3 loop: CASSPHLGGQGNEKLFF. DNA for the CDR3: TGCGCCAGCAGCCCTCACTTAGGGGGACAGGGGAATGAAAAACTGTTTTTT.

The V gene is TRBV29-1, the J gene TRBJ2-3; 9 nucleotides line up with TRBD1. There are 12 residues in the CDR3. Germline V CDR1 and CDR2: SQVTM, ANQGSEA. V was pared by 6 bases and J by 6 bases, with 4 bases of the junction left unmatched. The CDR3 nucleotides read TGCAGCGTCAGGGACAGGGAGGATACGCAGTATTTT. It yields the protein CSVRDREDTQYF.

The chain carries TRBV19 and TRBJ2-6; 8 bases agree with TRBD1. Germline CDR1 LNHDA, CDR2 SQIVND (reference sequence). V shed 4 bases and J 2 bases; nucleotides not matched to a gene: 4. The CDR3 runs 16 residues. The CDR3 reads CASSTTTGAGANVLTF. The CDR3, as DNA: TGTGCCAGTAGTACTACGACAGGGGCTGGGGCCAACGTCCTGACTTTC. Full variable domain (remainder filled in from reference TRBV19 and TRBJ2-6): DGGITQSPKYLFRKEGQNVTLSCEQNLNHDAMYWYRQDPGQGLRLIYYSQIVNDFQKGDIAEGYSVSREKKESFPLTVTSAQKNPTAFYLCASSTTTGAGANVLTFGAGSRLTVL.

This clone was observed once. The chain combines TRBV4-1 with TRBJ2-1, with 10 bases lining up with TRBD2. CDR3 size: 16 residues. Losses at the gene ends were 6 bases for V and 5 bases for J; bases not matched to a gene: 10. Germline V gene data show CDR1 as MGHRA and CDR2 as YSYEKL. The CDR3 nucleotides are TGCGCCAGCAGTACGGCTAGCGGGAGATTCCACAATGAGCAGTTCTTC. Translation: CASSTASGRFHNEQFF.

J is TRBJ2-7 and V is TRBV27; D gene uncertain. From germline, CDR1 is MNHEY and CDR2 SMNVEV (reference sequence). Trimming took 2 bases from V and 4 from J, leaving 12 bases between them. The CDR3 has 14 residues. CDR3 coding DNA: TGTGCCAGCAGTTTAATGGGCAGAACATACGAGCAGTACTTC. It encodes CASSLMGRTYEQYF.

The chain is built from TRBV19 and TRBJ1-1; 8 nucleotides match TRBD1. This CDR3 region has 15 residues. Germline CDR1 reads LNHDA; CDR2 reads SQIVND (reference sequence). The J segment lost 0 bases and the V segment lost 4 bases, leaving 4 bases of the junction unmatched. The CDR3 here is CASSTTGAMNTEAFF. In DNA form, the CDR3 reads TGTGCCAGTAGTACGACAGGGGCAATGAACACTGAAGCTTTCTTT.

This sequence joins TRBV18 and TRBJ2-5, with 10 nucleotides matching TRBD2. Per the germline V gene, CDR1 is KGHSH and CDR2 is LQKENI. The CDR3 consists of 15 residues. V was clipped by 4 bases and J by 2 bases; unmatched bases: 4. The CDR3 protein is CASSQSGRVQETQYF. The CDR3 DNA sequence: TGTGCCAGCTCACAGAGCGGGAGGGTACAAGAGACCCAGTACTTC.

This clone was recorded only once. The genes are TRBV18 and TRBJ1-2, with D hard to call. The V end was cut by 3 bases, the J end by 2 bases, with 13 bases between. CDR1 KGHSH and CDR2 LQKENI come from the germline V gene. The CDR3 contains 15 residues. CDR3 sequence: CASSPDGPDNYGYTF. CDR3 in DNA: TGTGCCAGCTCACCGGATGGGCCGGACAACTATGGCTACACCTTC. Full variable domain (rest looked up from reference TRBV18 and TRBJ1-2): NAGVMQNPRHLVRRRGQEARLRCSPMKGHSHVYWYRQLPEEGLKFMVYLQKENIIDESGMPKERFSAEFPKEGPSILRIQQVVRGDSAAYFCASSPDGPDNYGYTFGSGTRLTVV.

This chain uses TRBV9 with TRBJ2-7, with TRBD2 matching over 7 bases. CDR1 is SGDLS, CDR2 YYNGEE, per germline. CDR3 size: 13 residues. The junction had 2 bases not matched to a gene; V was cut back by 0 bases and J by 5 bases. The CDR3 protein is CASSVAGGNEQYF. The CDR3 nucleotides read TGTGCCAGCAGCGTAGCGGGAGGTAACGAGCAGTACTTC.

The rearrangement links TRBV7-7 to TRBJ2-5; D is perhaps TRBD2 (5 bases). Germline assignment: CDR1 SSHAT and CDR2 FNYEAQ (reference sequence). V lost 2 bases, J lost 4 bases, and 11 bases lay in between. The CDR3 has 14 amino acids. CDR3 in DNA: TGTGCCAGCAGCTTACGCCGGGGTTCAGAGACCCAGTACTTC. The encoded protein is CASSLRRGSETQYF.

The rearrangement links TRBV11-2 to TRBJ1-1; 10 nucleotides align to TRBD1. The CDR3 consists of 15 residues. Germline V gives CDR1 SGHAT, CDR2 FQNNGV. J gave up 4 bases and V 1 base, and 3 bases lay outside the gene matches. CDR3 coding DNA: TGTGCCAGCAGCTTAGGAAGGACAGGGGGCACTGAAGCTTTCTTT. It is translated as CASSLGRTGGTEAFF. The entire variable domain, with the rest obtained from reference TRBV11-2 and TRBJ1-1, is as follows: EAGVAQSPRYKIIEKRQSVAFWCNPISGHATLYWYQQILGQGPKLLIQFQNNGVVDDSQLPKDRFSAERLKGVDSTLKIQPAKLEDSAVYLCASSLGRTGGTEAFFGQGTRLTVV.

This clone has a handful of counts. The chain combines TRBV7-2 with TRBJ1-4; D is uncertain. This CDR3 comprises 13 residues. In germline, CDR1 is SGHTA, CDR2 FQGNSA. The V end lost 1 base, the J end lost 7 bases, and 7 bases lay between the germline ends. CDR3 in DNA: TGTGCCAGCAGCTTAGACCCCCTTGAAAAACTGTTTTTT. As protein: CASSLDPLEKLFF.

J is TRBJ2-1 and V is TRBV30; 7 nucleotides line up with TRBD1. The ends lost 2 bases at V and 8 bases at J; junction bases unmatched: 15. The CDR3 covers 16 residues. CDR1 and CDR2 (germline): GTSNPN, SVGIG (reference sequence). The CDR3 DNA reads TGTGCCTGGAGTTCTGCCTACAGGGGTAAGGGGCATGAGCAGTTCTTC. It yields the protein CAWSSAYRGKGHEQFF.

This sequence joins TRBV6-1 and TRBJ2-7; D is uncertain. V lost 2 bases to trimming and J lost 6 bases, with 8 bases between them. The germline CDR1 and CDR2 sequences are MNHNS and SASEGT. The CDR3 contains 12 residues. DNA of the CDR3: TGTGCCAGCAGTGAATATTATCCCGAGCAGTACTTC. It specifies CASSEYYPEQYF.

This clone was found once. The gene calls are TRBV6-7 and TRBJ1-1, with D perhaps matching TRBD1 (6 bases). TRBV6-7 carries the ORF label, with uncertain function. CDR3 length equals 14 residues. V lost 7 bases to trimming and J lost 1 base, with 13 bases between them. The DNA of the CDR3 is TGTGCCAGCACCTTGGGACAATCGAACACTGAAGCTTTCTTT. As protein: CASTLGQSNTEAFF.

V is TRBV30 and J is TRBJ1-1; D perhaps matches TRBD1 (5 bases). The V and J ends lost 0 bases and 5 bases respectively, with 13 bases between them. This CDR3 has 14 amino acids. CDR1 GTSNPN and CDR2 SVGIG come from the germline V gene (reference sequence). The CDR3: CAWSVTGGGTEAFF. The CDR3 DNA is TGTGCCTGGAGTGTAACCGGGGGAGGGACTGAAGCTTTCTTT.

DNA for the CDR3: TGTGCCAGCAGTGTCCGCCCGCGGGGCTATACGCAGTATTTT. Its protein is CASSVRPRGYTQYF. The chain is built from TRBV2 and TRBJ2-3; the D gene is possibly TRBD2 (6 bases). V was cut by 4 bases and J by 7 bases, with 15 bases left in between. Germline assignment: CDR1 SNHLY and CDR2 FYNNEI. The CDR3 spans 14 residues.

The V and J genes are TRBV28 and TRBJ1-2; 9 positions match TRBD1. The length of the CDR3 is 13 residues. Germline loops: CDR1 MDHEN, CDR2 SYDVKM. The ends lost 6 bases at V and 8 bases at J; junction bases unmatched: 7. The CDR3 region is CASSYGTGSGYTF. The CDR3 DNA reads TGTGCCAGCAGCTACGGGACAGGGAGCGGCTACACCTTC.

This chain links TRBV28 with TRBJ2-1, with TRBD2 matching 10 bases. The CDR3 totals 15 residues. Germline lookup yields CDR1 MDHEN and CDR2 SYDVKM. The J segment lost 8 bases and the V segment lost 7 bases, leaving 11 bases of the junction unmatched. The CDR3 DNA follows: TGTGCCAGCACCACTAGCGGGGCTTTATTAGATGAGCAGTTCTTC. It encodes CASTTSGALLDEQFF.

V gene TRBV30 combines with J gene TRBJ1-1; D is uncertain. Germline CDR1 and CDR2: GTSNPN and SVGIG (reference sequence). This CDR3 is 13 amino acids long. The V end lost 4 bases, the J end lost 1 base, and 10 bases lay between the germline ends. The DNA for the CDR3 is TGTGCCTGGAAGGGCAAATCGAACACTGAAGCTTTCTTT. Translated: CAWKGKSNTEAFF. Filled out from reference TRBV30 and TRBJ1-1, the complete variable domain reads SQTIHQWPATLVQPVGSPLSLECTVEGTSNPNLYWYRQAAGRGLQLLFYSVGIGQISSEVPQNLSASRPQDRQFILSSKKLLLSDSGFYLCAWKGKSNTEAFFGQGTRLTVV.